The 5 T cell receptor beta chains below were found in one sample sequenced in a study of blood T cell repertoires in COVID-19. Only in-frame clones appear in the TCRdb table, and some are missing; sequencing was by immunoSEQ multiplex PCR. The table records under 150,000 clones, around 83% of them present only once. What was sequenced was peripheral blood. These receptors all stem from a human donor in a cohort sampled during active COVID-19.

The chain combines TRBV4-3 with TRBJ2-3; TRBD2 aligns across 8 bases. CDR3 length equals 17 residues. Germline CDR1 reads LGHNA; CDR2 reads YSLEER. After removal of 1 base from V and 0 bases from J, the junction contained 6 bases not matched to a gene. CDR3 amino acids: CASSQGGGGGSTDTQYF. CDR3 coding DNA: TGCGCCAGCAGCCAAGGGGGCGGCGGGGGGAGCACAGATACGCAGTATTTT.

V and J are TRBV19 and TRBJ1-3, with D possibly matching TRBD1 (6 bases). Between the trimmed V and J ends, which lost 8 bases and 0 bases, there was a span of 14 bases. From germline, CDR1 is LNHDA and CDR2 SQIVND (reference sequence). The CDR3 is 15 amino acids. Written as DNA, the CDR3 is TGTGCCAGTTCCAAGGGGGACTACTCTGGAAACACCATATATTTT. This translates into CASSKGDYSGNTIYF.

The chain employs TRBV29-1 and TRBJ1-1; tentative D call: TRBD1 (6 bases). Germline loops: CDR1 SQVTM, CDR2 ANQGSEA. V was cut by 6 bases and J by 4 bases, with 12 bases left in between. The CDR3 extends over 12 amino acids. The DNA for the CDR3 is TGCAGCGTGTCAGGGGAAGGCACTGAAGCTTTCTTT. Translation: CSVSGEGTEAFF.

CDR3 residues: CASSPRTEWSGYTF. Here the CDR3 DNA reads TGTGCCAGCAGCCCCCGGACAGAATGGAGTGGCTACACCTTC. The chain joins TRBV14 to TRBJ1-2; possibly TRBD1 for D (6 bases). From germline, CDR1 is SGHDN and CDR2 FVKESK. V was pared by 4 bases and J by 7 bases, with 16 bases between. There are 14 residues in the CDR3.

This sequence joins TRBV19 and TRBJ2-1; a possible D gene is TRBD2 (6 bases). V lost 6 bases to trimming and J lost 5 bases, with 17 bases between them. This CDR3 is built from 15 residues. Germline CDR1 is LNHDA and CDR2 is SQIVND (reference sequence). This chain's CDR3 is CASSAPGDDHNEQFF. The CDR3 nucleotides read TGTGCCAGTAGCGCTCCGGGAGATGATCACAATGAGCAGTTCTTC.